The 20 T cell receptor beta chains below all came from one sample that was sequenced in a study of graft-versus-host responses after intestinal transplantation. Libraries were prepared by immunoSEQ multiplex PCR; TCRdb keeps only in-frame clonotypes and omits some of them. The table lists about 77,000 clones, about nine tenths of them singletons. The sequencing here drew on PBMCs, taken 98 days after intestinal transplantation. Receptors were obtained from a human patient who received an intestinal transplant, so some T cells may come from the graft donor.

The chain has TRBV4-1 and TRBJ2-1; 14 bases map to TRBD2. With 2 bases clipped from V and 10 bases from J, the junction kept 19 bases outside the gene matches. The germline V gene has CDR1 MGHRA and CDR2 YSYEKL. CDR3 length: 20 amino acids. CDR3 nucleotide sequence: TGCGCCAGCAGCCAACGGGGATCGGGGATCCGACTAGCGGGGGGGCCAGAGCAGTTCTTC. Its protein is CASSQRGSGIRLAGGPEQFF.

This clone is a singleton in its sample. The V call is TRBV11-2, the J call TRBJ2-3; D is unresolved. The ends were cut back, 3 bases at V and 2 bases at J, with 6 bases in the middle. The germline CDR1 and CDR2 sequences are SGHAT and FQNNGV. The CDR3 runs to 13 residues. CDR3 sequence (DNA): TGTGCCAGCAGCTTCGGCTACACAGATACGCAGTATTTT. Its protein product is CASSFGYTDTQYF.

The V gene is TRBV2, the J gene TRBJ1-4; TRBD1 matches at 10 bases. With 5 bases clipped from V and 3 bases from J, the junction kept 3 bases outside the gene matches. The CDR3 spans 15 residues. Germline V gene data show CDR1 as SNHLY and CDR2 as FYNNEI. This chain's CDR3 is CASSRGTGANEKLFF. In DNA, the CDR3 is TGTGCCAGCAGTCGGGGGACAGGGGCTAATGAAAAACTGTTTTTT. Supplemented by reference TRBV2 and TRBJ1-4, the full variable domain reads EPEVTQTPSHQVTQMGQEVILRCVPISNHLYFYWYRQILGQKVEFLVSFYNNEISEKSEIFDDQFSVERPDGSNFTLKIRSTKLEDSAMYFCASSRGTGANEKLFFGSGTQLSVL.

The rearrangement links TRBV5-6 to TRBJ1-2; TRBD1 matches 7 bases. Germline CDR1 is SGHDT and CDR2 is YYEEEE. Trimming at V came to 5 bases and at J to 2 bases, leaving 6 bases not matched to a gene. This CDR3 contains 14 residues. The CDR3 sequence is CASRLTGSNYGYTF. The CDR3 bases are TGTGCCAGCAGGTTGACAGGGTCAAACTATGGCTACACCTTC.

The chain uses TRBV5-1 and TRBJ2-1; 8 bases are a match to TRBD1. The germline V gene has CDR1 SGHRS and CDR2 YFSETQ. CDR3 length: 13 residues. V trimming: 3 bases; J trimming: 9 bases; junction bases outside the gene matches: 5. CDR3 residues: CASSSTGATEQFF. The CDR3 nucleotides read TGCGCCAGCAGCTCGACAGGGGCGACTGAGCAGTTCTTC. Full variable domain (missing parts from reference TRBV5-1 and TRBJ2-1): KAGVTQTPRYLIKTRGQQVTLSCSPISGHRSVSWYQQTPGQGLQFLFEYFSETQRNKGNFPGRFSGRQFSNSRSEMNVSTLELGDSALYLCASSSTGATEQFFGPGTRLTVL.

This sequence joins TRBV2 and TRBJ2-2; D remains unclear. CDR1 is SNHLY and CDR2 is FYNNEI in the germline V gene. The CDR3 contains 14 residues. V lost 3 bases, J lost 0 bases, and 5 bases lay in between. The CDR3 loop is CASSEYANTGELFF. In DNA form, the CDR3 reads TGTGCCAGCAGTGAGTACGCGAACACCGGGGAGCTGTTTTTT.

As DNA, the CDR3 is TGCAGTGCTAACAGGGGGGGTGAGCAGTTCTTC. Protein: CSANRGGEQFF. This chain uses TRBV20-1 with TRBJ2-1, with a weak D call TRBD1 (8 bases). This CDR3 comprises 11 residues. The V end lost 4 bases, the J end lost 9 bases, and 10 bases lay between the germline ends. From germline, CDR1 is DFQATT and CDR2 SNEGSKA (reference sequence).

The table lists this clone with a count of one. The chain couples TRBV6-1 to TRBJ1-2; 9 bases match TRBD1. The CDR3 has 15 residues. Looked up from germline, CDR1 is MNHNS and CDR2 is SASEGT. The V gene end was trimmed by 3 bases and the J gene end by 5 bases; junction bases not matched to a gene: 7. The CDR3 DNA is TGTGCCAGCAGTGACCCACGACAGGGGGGTTATGGCTACACCTTC. It is translated as CASSDPRQGGYGYTF.

This CDR3 reads CASSSQGVLGEQFF. As DNA, the CDR3 is TGCGCCAGCAGCTCACAGGGGGTCTTAGGTGAGCAGTTCTTC. The chain joins TRBV5-1 to TRBJ2-1; 8 nucleotides align to TRBD1. From germline, CDR1 is SGHRS and CDR2 YFSETQ. Trimming took 3 bases from V and 9 from J; bases not matched to a gene: 8. The CDR3 totals 14 residues.

The genes are TRBV4-1 and TRBJ1-3; D perhaps matches TRBD1 (6 bases). Germline CDR1 MGHRA, CDR2 YSYEKL. Trimming took 2 bases from V and 0 from J, leaving 14 bases between them. The CDR3 totals 17 residues. The CDR3 DNA is TGCGCCAGCAGCCAACGAGGACAGATGAGCTCTGGAAACACCATATATTTT. Translating gives CASSQRGQMSSGNTIYF.

This chain uses TRBV9 with TRBJ2-3; D remains ambiguous. CDR1 and CDR2 from the germline V gene are SGDLS and YYNGEE. The CDR3 sequence is 14 residues long. The V end lost 0 bases, the J end lost 5 bases, and 10 bases lay between the germline ends. The CDR3 protein is CASSVGDTGDTQYF. The CDR3 DNA follows: TGTGCCAGCAGCGTAGGAGATACGGGAGATACGCAGTATTTT.

CDR3 bases: TGTGCCAGCAGCTGGGGCCCCTATAATTCACCCCTCCACTTT. It specifies CASSWGPYNSPLHF. This rearrangement joins TRBV7-9 to TRBJ1-6; D is possibly TRBD1 (5 bases). There are 14 residues in the CDR3. Germline V gene lookup returns CDR1 SEHNR and CDR2 FQNEAQ (reference sequence). V was pared by 4 bases and J by 2 bases, with 6 bases between.

The chain combines TRBV7-9 with TRBJ2-6; no clear D gene. CDR1 is SEHNR and CDR2 is FQNEAQ in the germline V gene (reference sequence). The CDR3 contains 15 residues. The V gene lost 1 base and the J gene lost 8 bases, with 12 bases spanning the gap. Written as DNA, the CDR3 is TGTGCCAGCAGCTTAGTCCTCTTCCGCTCCAACGTCCTGACTTTC. This translates into CASSLVLFRSNVLTF.

The CDR3 region has the DNA TGTGCCAGCAGCCAACGAAGCGGGGGCCCAGATACGCAGTATTTT. Translated: CASSQRSGGPDTQYF. V is TRBV14 and J is TRBJ2-3, with TRBD2 matching 8 bases. The CDR3 runs to 15 residues. The V segment lost 2 bases and the J segment 4 bases; nucleotides outside the gene matches: 5. CDR1 SGHDN and CDR2 FVKESK come from the germline V gene.

J is TRBJ2-3 and V is TRBV11-2; 8 bases align to TRBD2. CDR3 length: 16 residues. V lost 5 bases and J lost 3; bases outside the gene matches: 10. Germline CDR1 reads SGHAT; CDR2 reads FQNNGV. The CDR3 loop reads CASSPATGGFTDTQYF. The CDR3 DNA reads as TGTGCCAGCAGCCCCGCAACGGGAGGGTTTACAGATACGCAGTATTTT.

J is TRBJ1-1 and V is TRBV30, with a weak D call TRBD1 (5 bases). Trimming took 4 bases from V and 1 from J, leaving 13 bases between them. The germline CDR1 and CDR2 sequences are GTSNPN and SVGIG (reference sequence). The CDR3 has 14 amino acids. The CDR3 bases are TGTGCCTGGAAGGAGGGGCCGGGGAACACTGAAGCTTTCTTT. Translated: CAWKEGPGNTEAFF.

V and J are TRBV28 and TRBJ2-7, with 7 bases matching TRBD2. Germline loops: CDR1 MDHEN, CDR2 SYDVKM. V lost 7 bases and J lost 6; bases outside the gene matches: 12. CDR3 length: 14 amino acids. The CDR3 DNA reads TGTGCCAGCACCCTCCACAGCGGGATTCCCGAGCAGTACTTC. Encoded protein: CASTLHSGIPEQYF.

The chain combines TRBV7-2 with TRBJ2-1, with TRBD2 matching over 9 bases. CDR3 length: 15 amino acids. V shed 4 bases, J shed 1 base, and the junction held 2 bases outside the gene matches. Looked up from germline, CDR1 is SGHTA and CDR2 is FQGNSA. This CDR3 reads CASSYTSGSYNEQFF. For the CDR3, the DNA is TGTGCCAGCAGCTATACTAGCGGGTCCTACAATGAGCAGTTCTTC.

This chain connects TRBV2 to TRBJ1-3, with 9 bases lining up with TRBD1. This CDR3 region has 16 residues. The trim removed 3 bases at V and 4 bases at J, leaving 7 bases unmatched. The V gene's germline CDR1 is SNHLY and CDR2 FYNNEI. As DNA, the CDR3 is TGTGCCAGCAGTGATAGGGACAGGGAGTCCGGAAACACCATATATTTT. Its translation: CASSDRDRESGNTIYF.

This chain links TRBV11-2 with TRBJ1-2; 7 bases line up with TRBD1. Germline CDR1 SGHAT, CDR2 FQNNGV. This CDR3 has 15 amino acids. V was clipped by 0 bases and J by 7 bases; unmatched bases: 8. CDR3 protein: CASSLEGTEFLGYTF. The CDR3, as DNA: TGTGCCAGCAGCTTAGAGGGGACAGAATTCCTTGGCTACACCTTC.